The present entry profiles one TCR delta chain with its context. TCRdb's protein, taken from a much larger clone, differs from this DNA's translation at residue 4, likely owing to a read error; the protein displayed comes from the DNA. The data were obtained in a study of gamma-delta chains in newborns, infants, children. Across the whole study: Microbial exposure reportedly drives polyclonal innate γδ T cell expansion after birth.

The CDR3 runs to 18 residues. Germline assignment: CDR1 GEAIGNYY and CDR2 EKD. TCRdb reanalyzed the reads using CATT. The sample includes approximately 4,300 delta-chain clones, roughly 14% of them seen just once. J is TRDJ1 and V is TRDV2; 11 bases map to TRDD3. The sequenced material came from blood. This clonotype was obtained from a child who was a newborn, infant or young child, either healthy, febrile or measles-vaccinated (not recorded which). The CDR3 bases are TGTGCCTGTGGCACCTTAGAGACTGGGGGATATTCGCTCGATAAACTCATCTTT. This sequence encodes CACGTLETGGYSLDKLIF.